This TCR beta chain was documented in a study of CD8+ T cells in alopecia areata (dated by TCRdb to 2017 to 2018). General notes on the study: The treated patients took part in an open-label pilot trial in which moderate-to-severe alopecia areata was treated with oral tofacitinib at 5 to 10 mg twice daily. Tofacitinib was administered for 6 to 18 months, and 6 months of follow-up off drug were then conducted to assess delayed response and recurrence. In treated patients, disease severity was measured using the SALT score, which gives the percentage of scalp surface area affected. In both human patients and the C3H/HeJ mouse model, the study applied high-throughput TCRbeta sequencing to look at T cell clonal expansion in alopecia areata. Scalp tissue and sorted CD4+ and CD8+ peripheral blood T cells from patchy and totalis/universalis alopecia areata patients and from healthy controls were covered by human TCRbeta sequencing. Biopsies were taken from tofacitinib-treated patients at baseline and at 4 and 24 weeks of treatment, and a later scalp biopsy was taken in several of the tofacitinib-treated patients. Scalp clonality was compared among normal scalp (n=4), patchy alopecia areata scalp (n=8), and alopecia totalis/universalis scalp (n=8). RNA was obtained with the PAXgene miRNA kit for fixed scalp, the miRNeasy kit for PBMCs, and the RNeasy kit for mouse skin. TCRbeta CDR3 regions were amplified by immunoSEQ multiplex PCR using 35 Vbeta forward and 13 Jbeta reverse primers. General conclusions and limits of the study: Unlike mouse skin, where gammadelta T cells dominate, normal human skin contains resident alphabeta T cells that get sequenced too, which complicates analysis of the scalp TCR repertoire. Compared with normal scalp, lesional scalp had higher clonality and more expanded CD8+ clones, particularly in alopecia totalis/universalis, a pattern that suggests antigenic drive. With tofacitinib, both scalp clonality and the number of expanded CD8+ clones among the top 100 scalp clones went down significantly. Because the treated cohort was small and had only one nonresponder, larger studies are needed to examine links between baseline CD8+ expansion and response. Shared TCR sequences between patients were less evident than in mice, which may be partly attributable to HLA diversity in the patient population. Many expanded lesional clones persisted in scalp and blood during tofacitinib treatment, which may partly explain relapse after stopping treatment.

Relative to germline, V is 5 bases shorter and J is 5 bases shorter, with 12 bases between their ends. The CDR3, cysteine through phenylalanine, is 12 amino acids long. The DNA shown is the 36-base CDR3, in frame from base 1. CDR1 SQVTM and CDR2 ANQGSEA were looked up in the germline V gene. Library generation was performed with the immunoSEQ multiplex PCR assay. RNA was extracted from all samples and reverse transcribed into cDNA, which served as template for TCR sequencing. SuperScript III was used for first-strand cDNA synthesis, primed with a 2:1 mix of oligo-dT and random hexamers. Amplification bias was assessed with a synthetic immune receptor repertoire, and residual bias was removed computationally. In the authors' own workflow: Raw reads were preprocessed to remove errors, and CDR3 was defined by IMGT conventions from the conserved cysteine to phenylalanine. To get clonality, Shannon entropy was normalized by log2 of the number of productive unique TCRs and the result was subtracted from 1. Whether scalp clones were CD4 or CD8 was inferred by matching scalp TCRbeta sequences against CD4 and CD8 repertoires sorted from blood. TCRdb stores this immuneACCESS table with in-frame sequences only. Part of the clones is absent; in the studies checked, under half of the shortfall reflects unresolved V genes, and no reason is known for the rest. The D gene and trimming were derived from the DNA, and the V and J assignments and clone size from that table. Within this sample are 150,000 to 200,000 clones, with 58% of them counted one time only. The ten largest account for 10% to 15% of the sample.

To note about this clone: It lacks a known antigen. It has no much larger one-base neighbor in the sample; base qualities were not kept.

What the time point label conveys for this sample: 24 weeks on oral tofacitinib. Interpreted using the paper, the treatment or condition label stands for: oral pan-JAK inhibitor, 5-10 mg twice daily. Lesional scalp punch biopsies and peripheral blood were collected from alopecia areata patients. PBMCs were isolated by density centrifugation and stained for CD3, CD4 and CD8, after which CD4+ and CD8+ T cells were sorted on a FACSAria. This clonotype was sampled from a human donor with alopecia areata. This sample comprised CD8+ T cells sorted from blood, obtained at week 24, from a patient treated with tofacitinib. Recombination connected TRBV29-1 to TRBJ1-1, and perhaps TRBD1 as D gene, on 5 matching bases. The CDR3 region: CSVSEGNTEAFF. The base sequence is TGCAGCGTTTCTGAGGGGAATACTGAAGCTTTCTTT.